The clone carrying this T cell receptor (beta chain) has just a few counts. Its antigen is unknown. The CDR3 runs 17 residues. Trimming removed 4 bases from V and 2 bases from J, with 15 bases in between. Germline V gives CDR1 SGHVS, CDR2 FNYEAQ. The data belong to a study of T cell repertoires in cytomegalovirus infection. Background on the study: Public TCR beta signatures were indicative of both CMV infection and a matching HLA type. Regarding the study as a whole: Cumulative frequency of public TCR beta families picked out carriers of CMV plus the relevant HLA. Clonotype analysis showed dominance of the ex vivo response by HLA-C-restricted CMV-specific TCR beta clonotypes.

TCRdb ran MiXCR on the reads and lists one entry per CDR3 protein. The sample contains fewer than 700,000 distinct CDR3 sequences, roughly 24% of which appear only once. The chain joins TRBV7-6 to TRBJ2-6, with no clear D. The sequencing input was CD8+ T cells from PBMCs. The origin of this receptor is a human donor in good health (CMV status not recorded). Some clones in this sample may be carry-over from other donors' samples. CDR3 region: CASSSQISTAGANVLTF. The CDR3 bases are TGTGCCAGCAGCTCACAGATTTCGACGGCTGGGGCCAACGTCCTGACTTTC.